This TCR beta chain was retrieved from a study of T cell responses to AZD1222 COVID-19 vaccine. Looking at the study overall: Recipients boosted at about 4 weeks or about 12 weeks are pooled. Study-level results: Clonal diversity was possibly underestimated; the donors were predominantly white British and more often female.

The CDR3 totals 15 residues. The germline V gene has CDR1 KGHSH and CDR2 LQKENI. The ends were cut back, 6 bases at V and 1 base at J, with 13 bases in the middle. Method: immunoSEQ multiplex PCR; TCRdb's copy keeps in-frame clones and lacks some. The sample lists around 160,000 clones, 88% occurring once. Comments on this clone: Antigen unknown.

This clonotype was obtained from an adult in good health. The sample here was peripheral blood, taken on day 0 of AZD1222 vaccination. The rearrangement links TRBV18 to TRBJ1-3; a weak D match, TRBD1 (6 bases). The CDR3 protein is CASSSTGISGNTIYF. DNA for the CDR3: TGTGCCAGCTCTTCCACAGGGATATCTGGAAACACCATATATTTT.